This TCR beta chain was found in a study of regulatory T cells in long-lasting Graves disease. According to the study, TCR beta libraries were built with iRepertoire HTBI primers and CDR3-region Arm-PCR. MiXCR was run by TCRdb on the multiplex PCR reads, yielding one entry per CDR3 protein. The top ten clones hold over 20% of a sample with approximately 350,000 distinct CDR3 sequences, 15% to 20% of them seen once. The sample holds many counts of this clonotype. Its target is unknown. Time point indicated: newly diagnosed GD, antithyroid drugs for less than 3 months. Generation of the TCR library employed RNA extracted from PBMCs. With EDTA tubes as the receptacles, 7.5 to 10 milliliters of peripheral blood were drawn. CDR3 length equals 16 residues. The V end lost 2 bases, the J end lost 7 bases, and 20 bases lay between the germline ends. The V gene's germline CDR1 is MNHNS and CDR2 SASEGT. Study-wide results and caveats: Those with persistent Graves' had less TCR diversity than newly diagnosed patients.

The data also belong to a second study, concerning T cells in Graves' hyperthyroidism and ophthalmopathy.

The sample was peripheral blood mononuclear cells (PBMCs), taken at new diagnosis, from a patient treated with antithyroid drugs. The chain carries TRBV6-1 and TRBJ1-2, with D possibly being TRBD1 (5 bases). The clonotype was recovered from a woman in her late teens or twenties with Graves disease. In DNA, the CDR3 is TGTGCCAGCAGTGAACACGGCCAGGGCCGGCGTGGTGGCTACACCTTC. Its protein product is CASSEHGQGRRGGYTF.